One sample yielded the 25 T cell receptor beta chains listed below, sequenced in a study of shared clonotypes between healthy human individuals. Naive CD8 cells lacked CD45RO and underwent positive selection for CCR7, leaving out terminally differentiated effector memory CD45RA+ cells. Assay: immunoSEQ multiplex PCR; the TCRdb copy retains only in-frame clones and omits some. Of 500,000 to 700,000 clones detected, around 96% appear once; the ten largest clones hold 0.095% to 0.14%. Sequenced material: naive CD8+ T cells sorted from blood. The receptors here all came from a woman aged 25 to 39 in good health.

Here the CDR3 DNA reads TGTGCCAGCAGCTACGTCGGGTCGCCCTACGAGCAGTACTTC. Encoded protein: CASSYVGSPYEQYF. The chain recombines TRBV27 with TRBJ2-7; no clear D gene. The CDR3 length is 14 residues. Trimming left V 6 bases short and J 2 bases short, with 14 bases between. CDR1 and CDR2 from the germline V gene are MNHEY and SMNVEV (reference sequence).

J is TRBJ2-7 and V is TRBV19; D is unresolved. V gave up 4 bases and J gave up 2 bases, with 12 bases separating them. Germline-derived CDR1 and CDR2 are LNHDA and SQIVND (reference sequence). CDR3 length: 14 amino acids. The CDR3 sequence is CASSNADRPYEQYF. Written as DNA, the CDR3 is TGTGCCAGTAGTAACGCCGACCGTCCCTACGAGCAGTACTTC.

This chain links TRBV10-1 with TRBJ2-7; no definite D call. CDR3 length: 15 amino acids. From germline, CDR1 is WNHNN and CDR2 SYGVQD (reference sequence). V lost 3 bases, J lost 5 bases, and 17 bases lay in between. This CDR3 is CASSDRVGVLHEQYF. The CDR3 DNA reads TGCGCCAGCAGTGATAGGGTCGGCGTACTCCACGAGCAGTACTTC.

The chain combines TRBV4-1 with TRBJ1-3; D gene ambiguous. V lost 0 bases, J lost 0 bases, and 12 bases lay in between. The CDR3 runs to 17 residues. Germline V gene data show CDR1 as MGHRA and CDR2 as YSYEKL. CDR3 in DNA: TGCGCCAGCAGCCAAGAACTTTTGAGGGTCTCTGGAAACACCATATATTTT. As protein: CASSQELLRVSGNTIYF.

This clone has just one count. The chain recombines TRBV6-1 with TRBJ2-7; D call uncertain. In germline, CDR1 is MNHNS, CDR2 SASEGT. Trimming shortened V by 1 base and J by 6 bases, and 7 bases separated the two germline ends. This CDR3 has 12 amino acids. CDR3 sequence reads: CASSEVPREQYF. The CDR3 DNA reads TGTGCCAGCAGTGAAGTCCCGCGCGAGCAGTACTTC.

The V call is TRBV27, the J call TRBJ2-3, with 13 bases aligning to TRBD2. Trimming removed 5 bases from V and 6 bases from J; junction bases left unmatched: 11. In germline, CDR1 is MNHEY, CDR2 SMNVEV (reference sequence). CDR3 length: 17 residues. The CDR3 DNA sequence: TGTGCCAGCAGTCCCCGGACTAGCGGGAGCCCCAAGGATACGCAGTATTTT. It yields the protein CASSPRTSGSPKDTQYF.

The genes are TRBV7-9 and TRBJ2-1; a weak D match, TRBD2 (6 bases). Trimming took 7 bases from V and 9 from J, leaving 13 bases between them. The CDR3 runs to 12 residues. Germline CDR1 is SEHNR and CDR2 is FQNEAQ (reference sequence). Here the CDR3 DNA reads TGTGCCAGCAACCGAGGACTAAGTGAGCAGTTCTTC. Translation gives CASNRGLSEQFF.

The rearrangement links TRBV29-1 to TRBJ2-2; TRBD2 agrees at 9 bases. The CDR3 sequence is 13 residues long. CDR1 and CDR2 from the germline V gene are SQVTM and ANQGSEA. The V segment lost 8 bases and the J segment 6 bases; nucleotides outside the gene matches: 7. This CDR3 is CSTIAGDSGELFF. The CDR3 coding sequence is TGCAGCACCATAGCGGGAGATTCCGGGGAGCTGTTTTTT.

The chain combines TRBV27 with TRBJ2-5; TRBD1 aligns across 8 bases. The J call may be incorrect, as the DNA end agrees better with TRBJ2-7. This CDR3 region has 13 residues. The germline gives CDR1 MNHEY, CDR2 SMNVEV (reference sequence). DNA of the CDR3: TGTGCCAGCAGTCCTGGACAGGGCTACGAGCAGTACTTC. This sequence encodes CASSPGQGYEQYF.

The chain combines TRBV19 with TRBJ1-1, with TRBD1 matching over 8 bases. Germline assignment: CDR1 LNHDA and CDR2 SQIVND (reference sequence). The junction had 6 bases not matched to a gene; V was cut back by 2 bases and J by 10 bases. The CDR3 sequence is 13 residues long. The CDR3 DNA follows: TGTGCCAGTAGTATAAAACAGGGGGAGAGAGCTTTCTTT. Its translation: CASSIKQGERAFF. Combining the CDR3 with reference TRBV19 and TRBJ1-1 gives the whole variable domain DGGITQSPKYLFRKEGQNVTLSCEQNLNHDAMYWYRQDPGQGLRLIYYSQIVNDFQKGDIAEGYSVSREKKESFPLTVTSAQKNPTAFYLCASSIKQGERAFFGQGTRLTVV.

The V and J genes are TRBV4-1 and TRBJ2-2; 9 nucleotides match TRBD2. Trimming removed 3 bases from V and 7 bases from J; junction bases left unmatched: 12. CDR3 length: 17 amino acids. Germline V gene lookup returns CDR1 MGHRA and CDR2 YSYEKL. CDR3 nucleotides: TGCGCCAGCAGCCAGTGGCTAGCGGGGACTTCGGGCGGGGAGCTGTTTTTT. Translating gives CASSQWLAGTSGGELFF.

The J gene is TRBJ2-7, the V gene TRBV4-1, with TRBD1 matching 8 bases. Unmatched junction bases numbered 7, after V lost 1 base and J lost 5 bases. The germline CDR1 and CDR2 sequences are MGHRA and YSYEKL. The CDR3 totals 15 residues. The CDR3 region is CASSQGSAGGHEQYF. DNA of the CDR3: TGCGCCAGCAGCCAAGGGTCGGCAGGGGGCCACGAGCAGTACTTC.

J is TRBJ2-2 and V is TRBV4-1; 7 nucleotides align to TRBD1. The V segment lost 3 bases and the J segment 0 bases; nucleotides outside the gene matches: 4. The CDR3 is 16 amino acids. Looked up from germline, CDR1 is MGHRA and CDR2 is YSYEKL. The CDR3 region has the DNA TGCGCCAGCAGCCAGGACAGGAGATCGAACACCGGGGAGCTGTTTTTT. This codes for CASSQDRRSNTGELFF.

The gene calls are TRBV9 and TRBJ2-1, with D possibly being TRBD1 or TRBD2 (5 bases each). Trimming left V 4 bases short and J 8 bases short, with 10 bases between. Germline lookup yields CDR1 SGDLS and CDR2 YYNGEE. This CDR3 contains 12 residues. DNA for the CDR3: TGTGCCAGCAGCTCGAGGGGTGATGAGCAGTTCTTC. Protein: CASSSRGDEQFF.

This clone was counted once. This chain joins TRBV5-8 and TRBJ2-7; D unclear. The CDR3 has 15 residues. Trimming pared 4 bases from V and 0 bases from J, leaving 14 bases between. Looked up from germline, CDR1 is SGHTS and CDR2 is YDEGEE. The CDR3 loop reads CASSPGPISSYEQYF. The CDR3 bases are TGTGCCAGCAGCCCTGGACCGATTAGCTCCTACGAGCAGTACTTC. The full variable domain, its missing parts supplied by reference TRBV5-8 and TRBJ2-7, is EAGVTQSPTHLIKTRGQQATLRCSPISGHTSVYWYQQALGLGLQFLLWYDEGEERNRGNFPPRFSGRQFPNYSSELNVNALELEDSALYLCASSPGPISSYEQYFGPGTRLTVT.

The V gene is TRBV5-6, the J gene TRBJ2-5, with D possibly being TRBD2 (6 bases). V lost 4 bases to trimming and J lost 7 bases, with 20 bases between them. Germline CDR1 is SGHDT and CDR2 is YYEEEE. This CDR3 has 15 residues. In DNA, the CDR3 is TGTGCCAGCAGCCAGGGACTTCTCCCCGTGGGGACCCAGTACTTC. The encoded protein is CASSQGLLPVGTQYF.

This chain joins TRBV29-1 and TRBJ2-5, with 10 bases lining up with TRBD1. Trimming cost V 8 bases and J 7 bases; bases outside gene matches: 4. The CDR3 extends over 11 amino acids. Germline-derived CDR1 and CDR2 are SQVTM and ANQGSEA. As DNA, the CDR3 is TGCAGCCTTGGACAGGGGGGGACCCAGTACTTC. It specifies CSLGQGGTQYF.

The chain couples TRBV30 to TRBJ2-1; 8 bases are a match to TRBD2. Germline V lookup: CDR1 GTSNPN, CDR2 SVGIG (reference sequence). The CDR3 extends over 15 amino acids. V shed 3 bases, J shed 3 bases, and the junction held 7 bases outside the gene matches. The CDR3 loop reads CAWRAGTSNYNEQFF. CDR3 DNA sequence: TGTGCCTGGAGAGCCGGGACTAGTAACTACAATGAGCAGTTCTTC.

The chain is built from TRBV28 and TRBJ1-5; D unresolved. This CDR3 has 14 amino acids. The germline gives CDR1 MDHEN, CDR2 SYDVKM. V gave up 4 bases and J gave up 2 bases, with 9 bases separating them. This CDR3 is CASSSGIGNQPQHF. The CDR3 nucleotides read TGTGCCAGCAGTTCAGGAATCGGCAATCAGCCCCAGCATTTT.

The J gene is TRBJ1-2, the V gene TRBV28; D uncertain. The CDR3 sequence is 13 residues long. V was trimmed by 5 bases and J by 3 bases, leaving 10 bases between them. CDR1 MDHEN and CDR2 SYDVKM come from the germline V gene. CDR3 DNA sequence: TGTGCCAGCAGTCAAGACAATGACTATGGCTACACCTTC. This codes for CASSQDNDYGYTF.

V usage is TRBV28 and J usage is TRBJ2-7; D not certain. V lost 3 bases, J lost 6 bases, and 18 bases lay in between. This CDR3 is built from 15 residues. Germline CDR1 reads MDHEN; CDR2 reads SYDVKM. The CDR3: CASSFLERASGEQYF. The CDR3 DNA is TGTGCCAGCAGTTTTTTAGAAAGGGCCTCTGGCGAGCAGTACTTC.

As DNA, the CDR3 is TGTGCCAGCAGCGGAATAAAACAGGGTCCGAACACTGAAGCTTTCTTT. Its protein product is CASSGIKQGPNTEAFF. The chain couples TRBV11-2 to TRBJ1-1; D may be TRBD1 (6 bases). Trimming pared 5 bases from V and 1 base from J, leaving 17 bases between. The germline gives CDR1 SGHAT, CDR2 FQNNGV. This CDR3 spans 16 amino acids.

V is TRBV19 and J is TRBJ2-1, with 8 bases matching TRBD2. V gave up 3 bases and J gave up 10 bases; unmatched junction bases: 11. CDR3 length: 15 residues. CDR1 LNHDA and CDR2 SQIVND come from the germline V gene (reference sequence). CDR3 region: CASSMVIAGLREQFF. The CDR3 nucleotides read TGTGCCAGTAGTATGGTAATAGCGGGACTACGAGAGCAGTTCTTC.

The chain has TRBV4-1 and TRBJ2-1, with 9 bases that match TRBD2. Germline assignment: CDR1 MGHRA and CDR2 YSYEKL. The ends lost 3 bases at V and 2 bases at J; junction bases unmatched: 11. The CDR3 covers 18 residues. CDR3 sequence (DNA): TGCGCCAGCAGCCACCCTGCGGGAGGGGGGGGCACCTACAATGAGCAGTTCTTC. Amino acid sequence: CASSHPAGGGGTYNEQFF.

This chain's CDR3 is CASSLTGLANYGYTF. As DNA, the CDR3 is TGTGCCAGCAGTTTAACGGGACTTGCTAACTATGGCTACACCTTC. The rearrangement links TRBV28 to TRBJ1-2, with D maybe TRBD1 (5 bases). V was clipped by 2 bases and J by 0 bases, with 10 bases between them. CDR3 length: 15 residues. Germline CDR1 is MDHEN and CDR2 is SYDVKM.